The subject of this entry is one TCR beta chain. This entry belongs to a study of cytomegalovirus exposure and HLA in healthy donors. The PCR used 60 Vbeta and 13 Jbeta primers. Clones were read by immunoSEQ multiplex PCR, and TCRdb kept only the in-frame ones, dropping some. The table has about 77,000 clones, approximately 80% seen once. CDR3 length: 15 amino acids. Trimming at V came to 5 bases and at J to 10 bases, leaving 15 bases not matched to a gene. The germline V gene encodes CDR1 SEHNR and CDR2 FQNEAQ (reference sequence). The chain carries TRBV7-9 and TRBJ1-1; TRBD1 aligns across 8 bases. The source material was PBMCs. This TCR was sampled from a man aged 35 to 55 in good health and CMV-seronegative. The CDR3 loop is CASSPTMGGQGSAFF. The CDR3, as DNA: TGTGCCAGCAGCCCCACAATGGGAGGACAGGGTTCAGCTTTCTTT.